This T cell receptor beta chain stems from a study of Graves' ophthalmopathy and Graves' hyperthyroidism. Notes on the study in general: It was with around 67% sensitivity and about 72% specificity that the model predicted ophthalmopathy progression. Blood samples also showed most expanded thyroid clonotypes exceeding 0.001 frequency.

The table lists this clonotype with many counts. The antigen remains unidentified. RNA transcripts were the source from which TCR beta CDR3 regions were amplified. In the first round, RT-PCR was carried out with HTBI primers, and a multiplex PCR formed the second round. Using its own MiXCR run on the multiplex PCR reads, TCRdb lists one record per CDR3 protein. The sample lists about 1.2 million distinct CDR3 sequences, roughly 35% occurring once. Among the exclusions were patients with other autoimmune diseases, uncontrolled infections, pregnancy or lactation. Thyroid ultrasound, orbital computed tomography, TRAb, serum thyroxine and clinical symptoms formed the basis of diagnosis. Sequencing used peripheral blood or thyroid tissue (not recorded which). This clonotype was sampled from an adult man with Graves' hyperthyroidism.

CDR3 loop: CASRDRQDYEQYF. CDR3 coding DNA: TGCGCCAGCAGAGATAGACAGGACTACGAGCAGTACTTC. This chain links TRBV5-1 with TRBJ2-7; perhaps TRBD1 as D (6 bases). Per the germline V gene, CDR1 is SGHRS and CDR2 is YFSETQ. Trimming pared 5 bases from V and 3 bases from J, leaving 12 bases between. CDR3 length equals 13 residues.